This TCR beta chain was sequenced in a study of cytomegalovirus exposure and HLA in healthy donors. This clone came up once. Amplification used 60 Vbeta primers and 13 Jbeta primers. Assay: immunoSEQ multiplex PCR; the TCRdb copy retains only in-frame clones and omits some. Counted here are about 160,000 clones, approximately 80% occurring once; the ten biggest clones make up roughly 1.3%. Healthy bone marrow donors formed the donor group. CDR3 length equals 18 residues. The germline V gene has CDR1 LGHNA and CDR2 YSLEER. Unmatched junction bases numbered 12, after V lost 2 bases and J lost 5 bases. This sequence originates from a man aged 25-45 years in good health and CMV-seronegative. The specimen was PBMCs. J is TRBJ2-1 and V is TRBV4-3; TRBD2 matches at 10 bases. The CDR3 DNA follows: TGCGCCAGCAGCCAAATGAACGCCCCGGGACTAGCGAACAATGAGCAGTTCTTC. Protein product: CASSQMNAPGLANNEQFF.